The 7 T cell receptor beta chains below were found in one sample sequenced in a study of blood T cell repertoires in COVID-19. The repertoire was sequenced with immunoSEQ multiplex PCR; TCRdb's copy has only in-frame clones and lacks some. The sample records roughly 120,000 clones, around nine tenths being singletons. The sequenced material came from peripheral blood. The receptors here all came from a human donor with active COVID-19. The donor label of this sample is uncertain.

This chain links TRBV6-2 or TRBV6-3 with TRBJ2-1; 10 nucleotides line up with TRBD2. This CDR3 is built from 15 residues. Germline CDR1 reads MNHEY; CDR2 reads SVGEGT. Germline trimming cut 1 base from V and 6 bases from J; bases unmatched to any gene: 3. CDR3 amino acids: CASSYFASGGNEQFF. The CDR3 DNA reads as TGTGCCAGCAGTTACTTCGCTAGCGGGGGCAATGAGCAGTTCTTC.

This rearrangement joins TRBV12-3 or TRBV12-4 to TRBJ2-3; TRBD1 aligns across 7 bases. V dropped 6 bases and J dropped 9; count of bases not matched to a gene: 6. This CDR3 comprises 12 residues. CDR3: CASSRDRQTQYF. The CDR3 DNA sequence: TGTGCCAGCAGCCGGGACAGACAAACGCAGTATTTT.

The chain links TRBV14 to TRBJ2-7, with 10 bases aligning to TRBD2. Germline V gene data show CDR1 as SGHDN and CDR2 as FVKESK. V lost 4 bases, J lost 3 bases, and 6 bases stayed unmatched. The CDR3 spans 15 residues. The CDR3 reads CASSLQAGGYYEQYF. CDR3 nucleotide sequence: TGTGCCAGCAGCCTCCAAGCGGGGGGGTACTACGAGCAGTACTTC.

The J gene is TRBJ2-1, the V gene TRBV5-4, with TRBD1 identical over 9 bases. This CDR3 spans 15 amino acids. J gave up 2 bases and V 4 bases, and 4 bases lay outside the gene matches. Germline V gene data show CDR1 as SGHNT and CDR2 as YYREEE (reference sequence). This chain's CDR3 is CASSPRQGAYNEQFF. The CDR3 coding sequence is TGTGCCAGCAGCCCCAGACAGGGGGCCTACAATGAGCAGTTCTTC.

This chain uses TRBV5-1 with TRBJ2-2, with TRBD1 as a possible D gene (6 bases). The length of the CDR3 is 15 residues. The germline CDR1 and CDR2 sequences are SGHRS and YFSETQ. Trimming took off 3 bases at V and 6 bases at J, with 15 bases between the two ends. CDR3 DNA: TGCGCCAGCAGCTATACAGGGCCTGGGGCCGGGGAGCTGTTTTTT. Protein product: CASSYTGPGAGELFF.

The chain uses TRBV30 and TRBJ2-1; 8 nucleotides agree with TRBD1. After removal of 5 bases from V and 6 bases from J, the junction contained 6 bases not matched to a gene. Per germline, CDR1 GTSNPN and CDR2 SVGIG (reference sequence). CDR3 size: 13 residues. The CDR3 loop reads CAWGQGPVNEQFF. CDR3 bases: TGTGCCTGGGGACAGGGACCGGTCAATGAGCAGTTCTTC. Complete variable domain (other parts from reference TRBV30 and TRBJ2-1): SQTIHQWPATLVQPVGSPLSLECTVEGTSNPNLYWYRQAAGRGLQLLFYSVGIGQISSEVPQNLSASRPQDRQFILSSKKLLLSDSGFYLCAWGQGPVNEQFFGPGTRLTVL.

The chain uses TRBV4-3 and TRBJ2-7, with 13 bases that match TRBD2. The CDR3 is 15 amino acids. Germline assignment: CDR1 LGHNA and CDR2 YSLEER. J was trimmed by 2 bases and V by 2 bases; bases with no gene match: 0. CDR3 nucleotide sequence: TGCGCCAGCAGCCAAACTAGCGGGGGGGCCTACGAGCAGTACTTC. The encoded protein is CASSQTSGGAYEQYF.